Listed below are T cell receptor beta chains from one sample, sequenced in a study of CD8 T cells in ankylosing spondylitis. Using its own MiXCR run on the 5' RACE reads, TCRdb lists one record per CDR3 protein. The sample includes under 150,000 distinct CDR3 sequences, approximately 9.7% of them seen just once. The material sequenced was blood, either unsorted or a sorted T cell fraction (not recorded which). Receptors were obtained from a male donor with ankylosing spondylitis or in good health (not recorded which). Both conserved end residues are part of each CDR3. D genes are given only for firm matches. Rows may omit the clone size; those that give it use once, few, many or a size class.

DNA: TGTGCCAGCAGCTCTCCGGGACAGATTACAGATACGCAGTATTTT; CDR3: CASSSPGQITDTQYF; size: many; J: TRBJ2-3; D: TRBD1; V: TRBV7-2
DNA: TGTGCCAGCAGCCAGACGATCAACACTGAAGCTTTCTTT; CDR3: CASSQTINTEAFF; size: few; J: TRBJ1-1; D: NA; V: TRBV3-1
DNA: TGTGCCAGCAGTTTAGGGGGGCTAGCGGGAGGCTACAATGAGCAGTTCTTC; CDR3: CASSLGGLAGGYNEQFF; size: many; J: TRBJ2-1; D: TRBD2; V: TRBV12-3/TRBV12-4
DNA: TGCAGTGCTAGTATTGGGAACACTGAAGCTTTCTTT; CDR3: CSASIGNTEAFF; size: many; J: TRBJ1-1; D: NA; V: TRBV20-1
DNA: TGTGCCAGCAGTTCCGTAGCGGGAGGCTACTACAATGAGCAGTTCTTC; CDR3: CASSSVAGGYYNEQFF; size: many; J: TRBJ2-1; D: TRBD2; V: TRBV6-2/TRBV6-3
DNA: TGCAGCGTTGATCCAATGGGGGGGGAAGAGACCCAGTACTTC; CDR3: CSVDPMGGEETQYF; size: many; J: TRBJ2-5; D: TRBD2; V: TRBV29-1
DNA: TGTGCCAGCAGCCGTGACGTTAATCAGCCCCAGCATTTT; CDR3: CASSRDVNQPQHF; size: NA; J: TRBJ1-5; D: NA; V: TRBV5-4
DNA: TGCAGTGCTAGAGGGGCCAACGGGAGAGTCGACGAGCAGTACTTC; CDR3: CSARGANGRVDEQYF; size: many; J: TRBJ2-7; D: NA; V: TRBV20-1
DNA: TGCGCCAGCAGCCCGGTCAGGAGGTACAATGAGCAGTTCTTC; CDR3: CASSPVRRYNEQFF; size: NA; J: TRBJ2-1; D: NA; V: TRBV5-1
DNA: TGTGCCAGCGTTGCTGGCGGGAACACAGATACGCAGTATTTT; CDR3: CASVAGGNTDTQYF; size: NA; J: TRBJ2-3; D: NA; V: TRBV6-2/TRBV6-3
DNA: TGCAGTGCTGAATCGGAGAGCGCGCTTTACAATGAGCAGTTCTTC; CDR3: CSAESESALYNEQFF; size: NA; J: TRBJ2-1; D: NA; V: TRBV20-1
DNA: TGTGCCAGCAGCGAACTAGCGGGAGAAATAGATGAGCAGTTCTTC; CDR3: CASSELAGEIDEQFF; size: few; J: TRBJ2-1; D: TRBD2; V: TRBV7-3